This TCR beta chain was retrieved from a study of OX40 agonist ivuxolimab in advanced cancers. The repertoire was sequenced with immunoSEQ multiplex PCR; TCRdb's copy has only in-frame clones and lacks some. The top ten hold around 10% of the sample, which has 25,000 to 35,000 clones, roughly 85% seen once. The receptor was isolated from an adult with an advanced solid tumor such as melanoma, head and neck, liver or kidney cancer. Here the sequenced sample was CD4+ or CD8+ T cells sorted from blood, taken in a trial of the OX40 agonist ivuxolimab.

This CDR3 reads CASSQQLAATQETQYF. CDR3 bases: TGCGCCAGCAGCCAACAACTAGCGGCCACCCAAGAGACCCAGTACTTC. The V gene is TRBV4-3, the J gene TRBJ2-5, with 8 bases matching TRBD2. CDR1 and CDR2 (germline): LGHNA, YSLEER. With 2 bases clipped from V and 1 base from J, the junction kept 6 bases outside the gene matches. The CDR3 is made up of 16 amino acids.